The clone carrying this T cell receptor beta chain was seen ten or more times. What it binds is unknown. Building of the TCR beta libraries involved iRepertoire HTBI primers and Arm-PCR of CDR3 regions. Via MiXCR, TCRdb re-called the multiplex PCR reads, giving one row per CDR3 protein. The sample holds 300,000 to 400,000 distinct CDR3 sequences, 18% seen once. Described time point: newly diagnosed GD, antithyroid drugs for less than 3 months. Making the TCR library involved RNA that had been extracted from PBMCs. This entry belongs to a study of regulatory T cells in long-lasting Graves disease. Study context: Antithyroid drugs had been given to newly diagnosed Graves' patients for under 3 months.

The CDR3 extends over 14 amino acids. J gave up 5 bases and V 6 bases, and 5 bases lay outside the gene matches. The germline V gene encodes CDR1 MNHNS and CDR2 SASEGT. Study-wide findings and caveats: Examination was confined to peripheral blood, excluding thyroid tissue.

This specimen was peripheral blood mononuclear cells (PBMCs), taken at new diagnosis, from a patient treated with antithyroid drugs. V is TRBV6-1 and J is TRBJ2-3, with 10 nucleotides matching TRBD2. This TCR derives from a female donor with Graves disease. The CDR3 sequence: CASSLRLAGDTQYF. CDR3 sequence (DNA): TGTGCCAGCAGCCTACGACTAGCGGGAGATACGCAGTATTTT.